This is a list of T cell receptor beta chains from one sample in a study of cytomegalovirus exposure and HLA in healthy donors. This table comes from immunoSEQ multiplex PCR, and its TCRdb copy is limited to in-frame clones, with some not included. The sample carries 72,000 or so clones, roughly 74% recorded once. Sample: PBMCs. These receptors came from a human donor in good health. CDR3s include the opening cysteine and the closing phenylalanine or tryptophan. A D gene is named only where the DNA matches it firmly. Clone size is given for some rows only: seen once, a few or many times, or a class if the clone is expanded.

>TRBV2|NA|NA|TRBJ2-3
CASSWTATDTQYF
TGTGCCAGCTCTTGGACTGCGACAGATACGCAGTATTTT
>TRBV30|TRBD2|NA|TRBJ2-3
CAWGLAGGIDTQYF
TGTGCCTGGGGACTAGCGGGAGGGATAGATACGCAGTATTTT
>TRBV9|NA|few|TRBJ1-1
CASSSQGRDTEAFF
TGTGCCAGCAGCTCACAGGGCAGGGACACTGAAGCTTTCTTT
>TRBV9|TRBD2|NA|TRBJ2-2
CASSVGEWGLAGGPPGELFF
TGTGCCAGCAGCGTGGGGGAATGGGGACTAGCGGGAGGGCCGCCCGGGGAGCTGTTTTTT
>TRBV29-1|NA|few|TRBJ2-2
CSVEDRGRTGELFF
TGCAGCGTTGAAGACAGGGGACGGACCGGGGAGCTGTTTTTT
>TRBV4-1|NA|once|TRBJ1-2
CASSQSAGDDYTF
TGCGCCAGCAGCCAATCGGCAGGGGATGACTACACCTTC
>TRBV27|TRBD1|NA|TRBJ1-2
CASRQGDYGYTF
TGTGCCAGCAGACAGGGGGACTATGGCTACACCTTC
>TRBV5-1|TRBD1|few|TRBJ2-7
CASSSPDRGAGEQYF
TGCGCCAGCAGCTCACCCGACAGGGGAGCGGGCGAGCAGTACTTC
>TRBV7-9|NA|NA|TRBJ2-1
CASSPTGSSNEQFF
TGTGCCAGCAGCCCGACGGGGTCCTCTAATGAGCAGTTCTTC
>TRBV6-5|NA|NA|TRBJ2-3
CASSYGASTDTQYF
TGTGCCAGCAGTTACGGGGCTAGCACAGATACGCAGTATTTT
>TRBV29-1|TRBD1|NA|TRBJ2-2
CSARGTGGPGELFF
TGCAGCGCGCGCGGGACAGGGGGTCCCGGGGAGCTGTTTTTT
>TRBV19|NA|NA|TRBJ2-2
CASSTRGRTGELFF
TGTGCCAGTAGCACCAGGGGAAGGACCGGGGAGCTGTTTTTT
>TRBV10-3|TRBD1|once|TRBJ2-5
CAISAPGDRGKETQYF
TGTGCCATATCTGCGCCCGGGGACAGGGGGAAAGAGACCCAGTACTTC
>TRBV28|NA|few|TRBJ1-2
CASHYTGSYGYTF
TGTGCCAGCCACTACACAGGGTCCTATGGCTACACCTTC
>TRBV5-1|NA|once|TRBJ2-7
CASSGTSSYEQYF
TGCGCCAGCAGTGGGACATCCTCCTACGAGCAGTACTTC
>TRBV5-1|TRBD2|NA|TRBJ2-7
CASSAGLAGVYEQYF
TGCGCCAGCAGCGCCGGACTAGCGGGAGTATACGAGCAGTACTTC
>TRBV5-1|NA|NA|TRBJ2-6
CASSLTGSFSGANVLTF
TGCGCCAGCAGCTTGACAGGGAGCTTCTCTGGGGCCAACGTCCTGACTTTC
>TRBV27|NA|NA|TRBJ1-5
CASSLNGGSNQPQHF
TGTGCCAGCAGTTTAAATGGGGGCTCCAATCAGCCCCAGCATTTT
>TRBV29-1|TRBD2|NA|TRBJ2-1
CSAHGAGGNEQFF
TGCAGCGCTCACGGAGCGGGGGGCAATGAGCAGTTCTTC
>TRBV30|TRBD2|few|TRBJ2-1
CAWQTGTSGHNEQFF
TGTGCCTGGCAGACCGGGACTAGCGGACACAATGAGCAGTTCTTC
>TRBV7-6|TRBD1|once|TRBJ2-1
CASSQGQASNEQFF
TGTGCCAGCAGTCAGGGACAGGCGAGCAATGAGCAGTTCTTC
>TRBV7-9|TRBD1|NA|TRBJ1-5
CASSLDRGASNQPQHF
TGTGCCAGCAGCTTAGACAGGGGCGCGAGCAATCAGCCCCAGCATTTT
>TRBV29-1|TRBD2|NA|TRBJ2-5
CSVGGTSGKETQYF
TGCAGCGTTGGGGGAACTAGCGGGAAAGAGACCCAGTACTTC
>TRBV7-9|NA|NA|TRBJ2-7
CASSLRAGQVSYEQYF
TGTGCCAGCAGCCTGCGAGCGGGACAGGTTTCCTACGAGCAGTACTTC
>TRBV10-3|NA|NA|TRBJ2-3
CAISATAVVGTSTDTQYF
TGTGCCATCAGTGCAACCGCCGTAGTGGGCACTAGCACAGATACGCAGTATTTT
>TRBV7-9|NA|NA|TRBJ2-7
CASSPGAGDEQYF
TGTGCCAGCAGCCCGGGGGCGGGGGACGAGCAGTACTTC
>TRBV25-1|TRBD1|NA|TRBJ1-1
CASSEGYRGFGEAFF
TGTGCCAGCAGTGAAGGGTACAGGGGCTTTGGTGAAGCTTTCTTT
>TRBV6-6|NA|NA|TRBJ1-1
CASSPGTSNTEAFF
TGTGCCAGCAGTCCCGGGACATCGAACACTGAAGCTTTCTTT
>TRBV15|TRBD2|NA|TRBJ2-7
CATSRGGEGRAHEQYF
TGTGCCACCAGCAGGGGAGGAGAGGGGAGGGCCCACGAGCAGTACTTC
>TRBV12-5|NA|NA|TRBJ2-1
CASGLDTAYNEQFF
TGTGCTAGTGGTTTAGACACCGCCTACAATGAGCAGTTCTTC
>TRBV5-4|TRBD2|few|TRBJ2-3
CASSWEGLAATDTQYF
TGTGCCAGCAGCTGGGAAGGACTAGCGGCCACAGATACGCAGTATTTT
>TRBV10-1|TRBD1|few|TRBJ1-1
CASGGQLGF
TGCGCCAGCGGGGGACAGTTGGGCTTT
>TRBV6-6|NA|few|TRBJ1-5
CASSSRGFQPQHF
TGTGCCAGCAGTTCAAGGGGGTTTCAGCCCCAGCATTTT
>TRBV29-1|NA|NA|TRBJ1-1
CSVWRELNTEAFF
TGCAGCGTTTGGAGGGAGTTGAACACTGAAGCTTTCTTT
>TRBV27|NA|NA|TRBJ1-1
CASSLNRGGTEAFF
TGTGCCAGCAGTTTAAATCGGGGAGGGACTGAAGCTTTCTTT
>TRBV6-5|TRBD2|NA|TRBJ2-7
CASRPGLAGNEQYF
TGTGCCAGCAGGCCCGGACTAGCGGGAAACGAGCAGTACTTC
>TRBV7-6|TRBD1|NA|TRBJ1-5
CASSQNQPGTGQSAQHF
TGTGCCAGCAGCCAGAATCAACCCGGGACAGGTCAATCAGCCCAGCATTTT
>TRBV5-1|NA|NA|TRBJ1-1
CASSPGTLMNTEAFF
TGCGCCAGCAGTCCCGGGACACTCATGAACACTGAAGCTTTCTTT
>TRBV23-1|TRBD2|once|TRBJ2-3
CASSQSRGGAHRAPGLYF
TGCGCCAGCAGTCAATCGCGGGGGGGTGCCCACAGGGCCCCGGGTCTGTATTTT
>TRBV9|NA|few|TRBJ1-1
CASSATGDTEAFF
TGTGCCAGCAGCGCGACTGGTGACACTGAAGCTTTCTTT
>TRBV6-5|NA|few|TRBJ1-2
CASSYGGKLYGYTF
TGTGCCAGCAGTTACGGGGGGAAACTCTATGGCTACACCTTC
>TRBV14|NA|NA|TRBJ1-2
CASSPGLGDGYTF
TGTGCCAGCAGCCCGGGCCTCGGGGATGGCTACACCTTC
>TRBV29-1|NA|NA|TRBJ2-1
CSVSDAGSSYNEQFF
TGCAGCGTTTCTGACGCTGGGAGCTCCTACAATGAGCAGTTCTTC